The T cell receptor (beta chain) described here comes from a study of CD8 T cell repertoires and HIV-1 epitope variants. Looking at the study overall: Epitopes were three Gag families plus Nef HW9 and YT9. Cultures ran about ten days, with IL-2, IL-7 and IL-15 added on days 3 and 7.

The germline V gene has CDR1 LGHNA and CDR2 YSLEER. The CDR3 contains 16 residues. V was shortened by 0 bases and J by 7 bases, with 17 bases between the two germline ends. The protocol was immunoSEQ multiplex PCR, while the TCRdb copy is restricted to in-frame clones and leaves out a portion. The repertoire has over 5,000 clones, around 66% of them found once; the top ten carry 43%. A note on this clone: Its antigen is not identified.

The study, taken as a whole, reports: Nef KF9 drew roughly 5 clonotypes and HW9 one, without TAALDMSHF responses.

This TCR was recovered from a male donor with HIV. The gene calls are TRBV4-3 and TRBJ2-3, with a possible D match to TRBD1 (5 bases). The sequenced sample consisted of cultured CD8+ T cells derived from PBMCs. The CDR3 DNA is TGCGCCAGCAGCCAAGACCGGCCCAGTGGGGCGAATACGCAGTATTTT. It is translated as CASSQDRPSGANTQYF.